Reported below is one T cell receptor beta chain. Its antigen remains unknown. V was cut by 6 bases and J by 5 bases, with 11 bases left in between. The CDR3 is made up of 13 amino acids. The V gene's germline CDR1 is MNHEY and CDR2 SMNVEV (reference sequence). The data were produced by immunoSEQ multiplex PCR, yet TCRdb's version contains in-frame clones alone and is incomplete. The sample lists about 180,000 clones; about 85% were seen once. The entry originates in a study of cytomegalovirus exposure and HLA in healthy donors. The study, taken as a whole, reports: While the bulk of TCR sequences proved rare, some public TCRs turned up in many donors. Reports indicated that the classifier achieved high specificity and sensitivity in diagnosing cytomegalovirus status. The study flagged 150 to 200 TCR beta chains as cytomegalovirus-associated. First-cohort TCR clusters tended to co-occur in the roughly 130 validation repertoires, a later analysis found.

This chain connects TRBV27 to TRBJ2-1; D may be TRBD2 (5 bases). This TCR came from a young man in good health and CMV-seropositive. The sequenced sample was PBMCs. CDR3 nucleotide sequence: TGTGCCAGCAGCCCTAGCCCGGACAATGAGCAGTTCTTC. Translation gives CASSPSPDNEQFF.